These 14 T cell receptor beta chains came from one sample sequenced in a study of cytotoxic CD8 clonotypes in ibrutinib-treated CLL. Data came from immunoSEQ multiplex PCR; TCRdb stores just in-frame clones and leaves some out. The sample contains 150,000 to 200,000 clones, roughly 88% of which appear only once. Here the sequenced sample was PBMCs, taken at disease progression, from a patient treated with ibrutinib. The receptors come from a human donor with chronic lymphocytic leukemia.

The chain couples TRBV18 to TRBJ2-1; a weak D match, TRBD1 (6 bases). This CDR3 spans 16 amino acids. CDR1 is KGHSH, CDR2 LQKENI, per germline. Trimming stripped 4 bases from V and 5 bases from J, with 18 bases between. CDR3 in DNA: TGTGCCAGCTCACAGGGTGGGGGCCAAAGGAACAATGAGCAGTTCTTC. Its protein is CASSQGGGQRNNEQFF.

This chain joins TRBV28 and TRBJ1-1, with D possibly being TRBD1 (5 bases). The CDR3 has 14 amino acids. Germline assignment: CDR1 MDHEN and CDR2 SYDVKM. Trimming stripped 1 base from V and 1 base from J, with 7 bases between. For the CDR3, the DNA is TGTGCCAGCAGTTTATACGACAGGAACACTGAAGCTTTCTTT. Amino acids: CASSLYDRNTEAFF.

The genes are TRBV29-1 and TRBJ2-7; the D is unclear. This CDR3 is 11 amino acids long. Germline CDR1 SQVTM, CDR2 ANQGSEA. V lost 7 bases and J 5 bases, leaving 12 bases between the germline ends. CDR3 in amino acids: CSGGEANEQYF. The CDR3 DNA reads TGCAGCGGCGGAGAGGCTAACGAGCAGTACTTC.

The chain is built from TRBV5-1 and TRBJ2-3; D possibly matches TRBD1 or TRBD2 (6 bases each). CDR1 SGHRS and CDR2 YFSETQ come from the germline V gene. The CDR3 totals 16 residues. V gave up 4 bases and J gave up 1 base, with 16 bases separating them. CDR3 amino acids: CASSPEGVGGTDTQYF. DNA for the CDR3: TGCGCCAGCAGCCCGGAGGGGGTAGGGGGCACAGATACGCAGTATTTT.

This sequence joins TRBV5-1 and TRBJ2-7; the D is unclear. Between the trimmed V and J ends, which lost 0 bases and 0 bases, there was a span of 7 bases. The CDR3 consists of 14 residues. Germline values: CDR1 SGHRS, CDR2 YFSETQ. CDR3 sequence: CASSLGVSSYEQYF. DNA of the CDR3: TGCGCCAGCAGCTTGGGAGTCAGCTCCTACGAGCAGTACTTC. The full variable domain, with the rest looked up from reference TRBV5-1 and TRBJ2-7, is KAGVTQTPRYLIKTRGQQVTLSCSPISGHRSVSWYQQTPGQGLQFLFEYFSETQRNKGNFPGRFSGRQFSNSRSEMNVSTLELGDSALYLCASSLGVSSYEQYFGPGTRLTVT.

The V and J genes are TRBV4-1 and TRBJ2-1; 9 bases agree with TRBD2. Looked up from germline, CDR1 is MGHRA and CDR2 is YSYEKL. This CDR3 contains 16 residues. V was pared by 4 bases and J by 10 bases, with 14 bases of the junction left unmatched. CDR3 nucleotide sequence: TGCGCCAGCAGCCGCGGGGGCGGGAGGGTCGAGTGGGAGCAGTTCTTC. Its protein is CASSRGGGRVEWEQFF.

The chain uses TRBV30 and TRBJ1-4, with 9 bases fitting TRBD1. The V gene end was trimmed by 2 bases and the J gene end by 8 bases; junction bases not matched to a gene: 3. From germline, CDR1 is GTSNPN and CDR2 SVGIG (reference sequence). CDR3 length equals 13 residues. As DNA, the CDR3 is TGTGCCTGGAGTACAGGGGGCGGAGAAAAACTGTTTTTT. It is translated as CAWSTGGGEKLFF.

The rearrangement uses TRBV6-5 and TRBJ2-3; 10 positions match TRBD1. The germline gives CDR1 MNHEY, CDR2 SVGAGI. CDR3 length: 14 residues. The ends lost 5 bases at V and 4 bases at J; junction bases unmatched: 3. CDR3 amino acids: CASSRGQGPDTQYF. The CDR3, as DNA: TGTGCCAGCAGTCGGGGACAGGGGCCAGATACGCAGTATTTT.

The gene calls are TRBV27 and TRBJ2-7; unclear D gene. Trimming cost V 8 bases and J 4 bases, with 15 bases left between them. Germline lookup yields CDR1 MNHEY and CDR2 SMNVEV (reference sequence). The CDR3 is made up of 13 amino acids. The CDR3 DNA sequence: TGTGCCAGCTGCGTTACATCGGCTTACGAGCAGTACTTC. This codes for CASCVTSAYEQYF.

The chain has TRBV9 and TRBJ1-4; TRBD1 matches 8 bases. The CDR3 has 15 amino acids. V shed 3 bases and J 7 bases; nucleotides not matched to a gene: 8. Per the germline V gene, CDR1 is SGDLS and CDR2 is YYNGEE. The CDR3 nucleotides read TGTGCCAGCAGCGCCCCCGGGACAGGCACTGAAAAACTGTTTTTT. Translated, it gives CASSAPGTGTEKLFF.

This clone appeared a few times. The V call is TRBV6-1, the J call TRBJ2-1; D uncertain. This CDR3 contains 15 residues. Germline V gene lookup returns CDR1 MNHNS and CDR2 SASEGT. With 7 bases removed from V and 2 bases from J, the gap between germline ends came to 15 bases. In DNA form, the CDR3 reads TGTGCCAGCAATGAGGTTGTCCCTCCCTACAATGAGCAGTTCTTC. Translating gives CASNEVVPPYNEQFF.

The rearrangement uses TRBV7-6 and TRBJ1-1; possible D gene TRBD1, 5 bases. V gave up 4 bases and J gave up 0 bases, with 9 bases separating them. Germline V lookup: CDR1 SGHVS, CDR2 FNYEAQ. The CDR3 runs to 14 residues. The CDR3 DNA reads TGTGCCAGCAGCTCGACAGATATGAACACTGAAGCTTTCTTT. Its translation is CASSSTDMNTEAFF.

The chain combines TRBV7-3 with TRBJ1-1; TRBD1 is a possible D gene (5 bases). The CDR3 runs to 13 residues. Per germline, CDR1 SGHTA and CDR2 FQGTGA. Deletions cut 4 bases from V and 4 bases from J, with 10 bases between. CDR3 residues: CASSSMGGTEAFF. The CDR3, as DNA: TGTGCCAGCAGCTCCATGGGGGGCACTGAAGCTTTCTTT.

This clone was seen more than once but under ten times. V is TRBV7-9 and J is TRBJ2-7; 10 positions match TRBD2. There are 15 residues in the CDR3. V lost 10 bases to trimming and J lost 2 bases; unmatched junction nucleotides: 11. Germline V gene data show CDR1 as SEHNR and CDR2 as FQNEAQ (reference sequence). The CDR3 DNA reads TGTGCCACCGGGGTAGCGGGAGGATACGCCTACGAGCAGTACTTC. It is translated as CATGVAGGYAYEQYF.